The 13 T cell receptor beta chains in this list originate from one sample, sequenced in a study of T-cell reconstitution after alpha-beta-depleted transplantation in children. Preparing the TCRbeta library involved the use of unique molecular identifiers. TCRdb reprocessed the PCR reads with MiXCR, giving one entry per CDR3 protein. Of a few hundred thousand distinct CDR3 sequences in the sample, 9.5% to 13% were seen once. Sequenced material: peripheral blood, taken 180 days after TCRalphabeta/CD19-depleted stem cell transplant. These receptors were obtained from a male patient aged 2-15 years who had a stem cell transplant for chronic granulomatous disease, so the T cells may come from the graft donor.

CDR3 region: CAISFGLVCNEQFF. DNA for the CDR3: TGTGCCATCAGCTTCGGCCTAGTCTGCAATGAGCAGTTCTTC. The V and J genes are TRBV21-1 and TRBJ2-1; the table's D call, TRBD2, has no DNA check behind it. TRBV21-1 is deemed a pseudogene. The CDR3 has 14 residues.

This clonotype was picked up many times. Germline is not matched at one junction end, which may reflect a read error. CDR3 sequence: CASSFQGSGELFF. The DNA of the CDR3 is TGCGCCAGCAGTTTTCAAGGGTCCGGGGAGCTGTTTTTT. The chain carries TRBV7-3 and TRBJ2-2; unclear D gene. The germline V gene has CDR1 SGHTA and CDR2 FQGTGA. This CDR3 comprises 13 residues.

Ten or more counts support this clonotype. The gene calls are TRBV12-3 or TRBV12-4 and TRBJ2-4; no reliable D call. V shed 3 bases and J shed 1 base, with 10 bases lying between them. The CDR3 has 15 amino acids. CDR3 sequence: CASSFGGAAKNIQYF. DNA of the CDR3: TGTGCCAGCAGTTTTGGCGGTGCGGCCAAAAACATTCAGTACTTC.

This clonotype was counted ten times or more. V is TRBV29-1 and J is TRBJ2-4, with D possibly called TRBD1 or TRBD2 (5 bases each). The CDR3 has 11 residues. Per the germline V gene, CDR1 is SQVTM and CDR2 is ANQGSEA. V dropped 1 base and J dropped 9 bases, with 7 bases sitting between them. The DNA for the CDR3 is TGCAGCGTTGAAGGGGGACCCATTCAGTACTTC. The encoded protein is CSVEGGPIQYF.

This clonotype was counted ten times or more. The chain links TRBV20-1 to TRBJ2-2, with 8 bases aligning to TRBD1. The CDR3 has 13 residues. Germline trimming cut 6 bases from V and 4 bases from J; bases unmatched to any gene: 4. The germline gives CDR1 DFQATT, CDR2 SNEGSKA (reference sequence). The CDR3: CSARDRITGELFF. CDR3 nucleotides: TGCAGTGCCCGGGACAGGATCACCGGGGAGCTGTTTTTT.

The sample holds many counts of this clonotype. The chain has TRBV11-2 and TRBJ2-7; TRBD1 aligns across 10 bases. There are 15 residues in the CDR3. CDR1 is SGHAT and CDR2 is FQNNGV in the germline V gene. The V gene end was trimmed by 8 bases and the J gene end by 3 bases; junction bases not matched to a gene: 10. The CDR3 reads CASHSSGTGDYEQYF. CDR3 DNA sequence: TGTGCCAGCCATTCCAGCGGGACAGGGGACTACGAGCAGTACTTC.

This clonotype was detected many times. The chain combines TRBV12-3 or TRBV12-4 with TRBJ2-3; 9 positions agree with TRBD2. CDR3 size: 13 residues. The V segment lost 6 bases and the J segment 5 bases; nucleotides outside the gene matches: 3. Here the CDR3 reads CASRSGGKDTQYF. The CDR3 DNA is TGTGCCAGCAGGAGCGGGGGGAAAGATACGCAGTATTTT.

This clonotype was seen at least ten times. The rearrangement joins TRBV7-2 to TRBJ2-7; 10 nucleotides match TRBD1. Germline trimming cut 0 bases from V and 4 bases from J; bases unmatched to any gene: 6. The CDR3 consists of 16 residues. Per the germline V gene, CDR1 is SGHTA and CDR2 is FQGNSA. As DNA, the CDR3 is TGTGCCAGCAGCTTAGCATGGTGGGGACAGGGGTACGAGCAGTACTTC. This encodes CASSLAWWGQGYEQYF.

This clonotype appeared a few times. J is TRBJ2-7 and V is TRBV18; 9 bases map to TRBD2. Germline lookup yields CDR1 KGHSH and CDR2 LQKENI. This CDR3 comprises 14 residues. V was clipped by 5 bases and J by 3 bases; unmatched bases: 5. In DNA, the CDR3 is TGTGCCAGCTCAGCGGGACTAGCTAGCTACGAGCAGTACTTC. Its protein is CASSAGLASYEQYF.

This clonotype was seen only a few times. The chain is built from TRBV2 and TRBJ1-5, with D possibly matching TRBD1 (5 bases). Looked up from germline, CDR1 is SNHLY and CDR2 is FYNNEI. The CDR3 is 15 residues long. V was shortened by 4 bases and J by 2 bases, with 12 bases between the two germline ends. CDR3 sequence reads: CASSGKPGRNQPQHF. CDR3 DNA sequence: TGTGCCAGCAGTGGGAAACCGGGACGCAATCAGCCCCAGCATTTT.

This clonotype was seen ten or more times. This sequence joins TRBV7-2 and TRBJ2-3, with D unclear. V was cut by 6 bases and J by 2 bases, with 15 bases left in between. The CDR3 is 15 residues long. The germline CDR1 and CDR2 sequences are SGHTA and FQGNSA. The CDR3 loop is CASRKELRTTDTQYF. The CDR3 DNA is TGTGCCAGCAGAAAGGAGCTTAGAACCACAGATACGCAGTATTTT.

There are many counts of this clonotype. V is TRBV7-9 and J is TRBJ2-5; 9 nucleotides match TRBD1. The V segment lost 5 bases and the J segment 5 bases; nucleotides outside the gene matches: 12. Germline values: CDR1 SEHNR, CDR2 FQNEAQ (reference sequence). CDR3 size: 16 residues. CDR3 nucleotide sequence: TGTGCCAGCAGCCCAGCTCCGGGACAGGGTTGGGAGACCCAGTACTTC. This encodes CASSPAPGQGWETQYF.

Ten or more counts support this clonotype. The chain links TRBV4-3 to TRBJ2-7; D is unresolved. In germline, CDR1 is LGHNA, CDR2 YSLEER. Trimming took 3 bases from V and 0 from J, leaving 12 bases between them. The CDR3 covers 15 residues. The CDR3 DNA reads TGCGCCAGCAGCCAGATAGTGGGAAGCTCCTACGAGCAGTACTTC. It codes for CASSQIVGSSYEQYF.